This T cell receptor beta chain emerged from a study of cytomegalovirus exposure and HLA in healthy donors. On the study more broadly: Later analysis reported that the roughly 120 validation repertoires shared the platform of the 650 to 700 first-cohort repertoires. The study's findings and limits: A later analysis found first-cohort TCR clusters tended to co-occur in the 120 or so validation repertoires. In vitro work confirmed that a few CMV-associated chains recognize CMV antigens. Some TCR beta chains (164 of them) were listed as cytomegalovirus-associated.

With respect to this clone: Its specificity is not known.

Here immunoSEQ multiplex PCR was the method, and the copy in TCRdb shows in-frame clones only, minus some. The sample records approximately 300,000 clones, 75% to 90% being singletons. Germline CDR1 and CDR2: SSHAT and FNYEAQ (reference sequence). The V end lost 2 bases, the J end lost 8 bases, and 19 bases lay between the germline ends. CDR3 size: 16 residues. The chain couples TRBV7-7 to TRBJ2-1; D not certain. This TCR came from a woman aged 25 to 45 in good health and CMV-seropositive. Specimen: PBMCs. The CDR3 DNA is TGTGCCAGCAGCTTAAGGAGTAGGGCTGCAGGTGATGAGCAGTTCTTC. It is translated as CASSLRSRAAGDEQFF.